The rows below give T cell receptor beta chains drawn from one sample of a study of blood T cell repertoires in COVID-19. Profiled with immunoSEQ multiplex PCR; TCRdb holds only in-frame clones, not every one. This sample yields 90,000 to 110,000 clones, of which 83% are seen a single time; roughly 18% belongs to the top ten. Sequenced material: peripheral blood. The receptor source for this set is a woman in her fifties or sixties with acute or convalescent COVID-19. CDR3s include the opening cysteine and the closing phenylalanine or tryptophan. The order of the fields is clone size, J gene, V gene, D gene, CDR3 DNA, CDR3 protein. A D gene is named only where the DNA matches it firmly. Not all rows give a size; the values are once, few, many and, for expanded clones, a class.

clone size: once; J gene: TRBJ2-7; V gene: TRBV5-1; D gene: TRBD1; CDR3 DNA: TGCGCCAGCAGCTTGGGAGGGGGCGCGAGTGAGCAGTACTTC; CDR3 protein: CASSLGGGASEQYF
clone size: .; J gene: TRBJ1-1; V gene: TRBV19; D gene: .; CDR3 DNA: TGTGCCAGTAAAGACAAGGCGAACACTGAAGCTTTCTTT; CDR3 protein: CASKDKANTEAFF
clone size: .; J gene: TRBJ2-7; V gene: TRBV6-1; D gene: TRBD2; CDR3 DNA: TGTGCCAGCAGTGAGCGAGCGGGAGGTTTCTACGAGCAGTACTTC; CDR3 protein: CASSERAGGFYEQYF
clone size: many; J gene: TRBJ1-5; V gene: TRBV10-3; D gene: TRBD1; CDR3 DNA: TGTGCCAGTACACCGGGACAGGGGTATGATCAGCCCCAGCATTTT; CDR3 protein: CASTPGQGYDQPQHF
clone size: once; J gene: TRBJ1-5; V gene: TRBV7-6; D gene: TRBD1; CDR3 DNA: TGTGCCAGCAGCTCCGGGACAGGGGGCCTCAATCAGCCCCAGCATTTT; CDR3 protein: CASSSGTGGLNQPQHF
clone size: .; J gene: TRBJ2-7; V gene: TRBV27; D gene: TRBD2; CDR3 DNA: TGTGCCAGCAGTTTAATAGCGGGAGCCTACGAGCAGTACTTC; CDR3 protein: CASSLIAGAYEQYF
clone size: .; J gene: TRBJ2-1; V gene: TRBV15; D gene: TRBD1; CDR3 DNA: TGTGCCACCAGCAGAGACAGACAGGGCCGGCATGAGCAGTTCTTC; CDR3 protein: CATSRDRQGRHEQFF
clone size: .; J gene: TRBJ2-2; V gene: TRBV27; D gene: TRBD1; CDR3 DNA: TGTGCCAGCAGTTCAGGGACAGCCAGGACCTCTGGGGAGCTGTTTTTT; CDR3 protein: CASSSGTARTSGELFF
clone size: .; J gene: TRBJ1-5; V gene: TRBV29-1; D gene: .; CDR3 DNA: TGCAGCGTTGTTTTCCCTTATAGCAATCAGCCCCAGCATTTT; CDR3 protein: CSVVFPYSNQPQHF
clone size: .; J gene: TRBJ2-7; V gene: TRBV18; D gene: TRBD1; CDR3 DNA: TGTGCCAGCTCACCTTCGGACAGGGGCGAGCAGTACTTC; CDR3 protein: CASSPSDRGEQYF
clone size: .; J gene: TRBJ1-5; V gene: TRBV2; D gene: TRBD1; CDR3 DNA: TGTGCCAGCAGTCAGGACAGGCAGGGCAATCAGCCCCAGCATTTT; CDR3 protein: CASSQDRQGNQPQHF
clone size: once; J gene: TRBJ2-7; V gene: TRBV5-1; D gene: TRBD1; CDR3 DNA: TGCGCCAGCAGCTTGGTAAGGACAGGGGGCGCAGCCGAGCAGTACTTC; CDR3 protein: CASSLVRTGGAAEQYF
clone size: .; J gene: TRBJ2-3; V gene: TRBV10-1; D gene: .; CDR3 DNA: TGCGCCAGCAGTGATCCAGGGTCGGATACGCAGTATTTT; CDR3 protein: CASSDPGSDTQYF
clone size: .; J gene: TRBJ1-2; V gene: TRBV7-9; D gene: .; CDR3 DNA: TGTGCCAGCAGCCGTAAGGTTCTCGACAGCAACTATGGCTACACCTTC; CDR3 protein: CASSRKVLDSNYGYTF
clone size: .; J gene: TRBJ1-1; V gene: TRBV5-4; D gene: TRBD1; CDR3 DNA: TGTGCCAGCAGCCAGCCCCAGGGGGACGCTGAAGCTTTCTTT; CDR3 protein: CASSQPQGDAEAFF
clone size: .; J gene: TRBJ2-1; V gene: TRBV5-1; D gene: TRBD1; CDR3 DNA: TGCGCCAGCAGCTTGGCCGGGACAGGTGTGAGGTCTGAGCAGTTCTTC; CDR3 protein: CASSLAGTGVRSEQFF
clone size: .; J gene: TRBJ1-1; V gene: TRBV7-9; D gene: .; CDR3 DNA: TGTGCCAGCAGCTTCGGTCAGGGTGAAACTGAAGCTTTCTTT; CDR3 protein: CASSFGQGETEAFF
clone size: .; J gene: TRBJ2-2; V gene: TRBV7-3; D gene: TRBD2; CDR3 DNA: TGTGCCAGCAGCTTATTGGGGAGCGGGACCTTGAACACCGGGGAGCTGTTTTTT; CDR3 protein: CASSLLGSGTLNTGELFF
clone size: .; J gene: TRBJ2-2; V gene: TRBV5-8; D gene: TRBD1; CDR3 DNA: TGTGCCGACTGGACAGGGGCCGGGGAGCTGTTTTTT; CDR3 protein: CADWTGAGELFF
clone size: .; J gene: TRBJ2-7; V gene: TRBV27; D gene: TRBD2; CDR3 DNA: TGTGCCAGCAGTTTTTGGGGGGAGGGGTTACCCTACGAGCAGTACTTC; CDR3 protein: CASSFWGEGLPYEQYF
clone size: .; J gene: TRBJ2-1; V gene: TRBV13; D gene: TRBD1; CDR3 DNA: TGTGCCAGCAGCTCAGTTCAATTACAGGGGGGCTATGAGCAGTTCTTC; CDR3 protein: CASSSVQLQGGYEQFF
clone size: .; J gene: TRBJ2-2; V gene: TRBV5-6; D gene: TRBD2; CDR3 DNA: TGTGCCAGCAGCCCAACTAGCGGGAGTATGTCCGGGGAGCTGTTTTTT; CDR3 protein: CASSPTSGSMSGELFF
clone size: .; J gene: TRBJ1-5; V gene: TRBV7-2; D gene: .; CDR3 DNA: TGTGCCAGCAGCTTAGTGGCGACAGGAGGCCAGCCCCAGCATTTT; CDR3 protein: CASSLVATGGQPQHF
clone size: .; J gene: TRBJ2-3; V gene: TRBV18; D gene: .; CDR3 DNA: TGTGCCAGCTCACCACCGTCCAGGGGCACAGATACGCAGTATTTT; CDR3 protein: CASSPPSRGTDTQYF
clone size: .; J gene: TRBJ2-2; V gene: TRBV20-1; D gene: TRBD2; CDR3 DNA: TGCAGTGCTAGTGCCCCGGCGGGAGGGAACACCGGGGAGCTGTTTTTT; CDR3 protein: CSASAPAGGNTGELFF
clone size: .; J gene: TRBJ2-3; V gene: TRBV6-2/TRBV6-3; D gene: TRBD2; CDR3 DNA: TGTGCCAGCAGTTACAAAGGGACTAGATTCATTTCGGTCGTGAATACGCAGTATTTT; CDR3 protein: CASSYKGTRFISVVNTQYF
clone size: .; J gene: TRBJ1-6; V gene: TRBV3-1/TRBV3-2; D gene: .; CDR3 DNA: TGTGCCAGCAGCCTAGGACAGTCGAATTCACCCCTCCACTTT; CDR3 protein: CASSLGQSNSPLHF
clone size: .; J gene: TRBJ1-5; V gene: TRBV7-9; D gene: .; CDR3 DNA: TGTGCCACAGGGAAAAGCAATCAGCCCCAGCATTTT; CDR3 protein: CATGKSNQPQHF
clone size: .; J gene: TRBJ1-3; V gene: TRBV19; D gene: .; CDR3 DNA: TGTGCCAGTAGCCCGACAGCCTCTGGAAACACCATATATTTT; CDR3 protein: CASSPTASGNTIYF
clone size: .; J gene: TRBJ2-5; V gene: TRBV5-4; D gene: .; CDR3 DNA: TGTGCCAGCAGTCCCGCGGGTGGTGAGACCCAGTACTTC; CDR3 protein: CASSPAGGETQYF
clone size: few; J gene: TRBJ1-1; V gene: TRBV4-3; D gene: .; CDR3 DNA: TGCGCCAGCAGCCAACTCCGGGACACTGAAGCTTTCTTT; CDR3 protein: CASSQLRDTEAFF
clone size: once; J gene: TRBJ2-1; V gene: TRBV4-1; D gene: TRBD2; CDR3 DNA: TGCGCCAGCAGCCAAGATAGAGGTAGCGGGAGCGGGGAGCAGTTCTTC; CDR3 protein: CASSQDRGSGSGEQFF
clone size: .; J gene: TRBJ2-1; V gene: TRBV19; D gene: .; CDR3 DNA: TGTGCCAGTAGTCCACGGGACGCGGGGAGCTCCTACAATGAGCAGTTCTTC; CDR3 protein: CASSPRDAGSSYNEQFF
clone size: .; J gene: TRBJ2-1; V gene: TRBV18; D gene: .; CDR3 DNA: TGTGCCAGCTCACAGTCACTGGAGAATGAGCAGTTCTTC; CDR3 protein: CASSQSLENEQFF
clone size: .; J gene: TRBJ1-6; V gene: TRBV11-2; D gene: .; CDR3 DNA: TGTGCCAGCAGCTTAGGCAGGATCAGCTCCTATAATTCACCCCTCCACTTT; CDR3 protein: CASSLGRISSYNSPLHF
clone size: .; J gene: TRBJ1-5; V gene: TRBV5-1; D gene: TRBD1; CDR3 DNA: TGCGCCAGCAGCATCTCGACAGGGTATCAGCCCCAGCATTTT; CDR3 protein: CASSISTGYQPQHF
clone size: .; J gene: TRBJ1-6; V gene: TRBV10-1; D gene: .; CDR3 DNA: TGCGCCAGCAGCCCGGGAGGGAATAATTCACCCCTCCACTTT; CDR3 protein: CASSPGGNNSPLHF
clone size: .; J gene: TRBJ1-1; V gene: TRBV7-6; D gene: TRBD1; CDR3 DNA: TGTGCCAGCAGCCCAGATACAGGGGGAGCTGAAGCTTTCTTT; CDR3 protein: CASSPDTGGAEAFF
clone size: .; J gene: TRBJ1-1; V gene: TRBV7-6; D gene: .; CDR3 DNA: TGTGCCAGCAGCTTAGGGAACAGCCTTTTATATAACACTGAAGCTTTCTTT; CDR3 protein: CASSLGNSLLYNTEAFF
clone size: .; J gene: TRBJ1-5; V gene: TRBV18; D gene: TRBD1; CDR3 DNA: TGTGCCAGCTCACCGGGACAGGGACCGTCAAATCAGCCCCAGCATTTT; CDR3 protein: CASSPGQGPSNQPQHF
clone size: few; J gene: TRBJ2-3; V gene: TRBV7-9; D gene: .; CDR3 DNA: TGTGCCAGCAGCTTAGAGGGGGGGTATGTTGGAGATACGCAGTATTTT; CDR3 protein: CASSLEGGYVGDTQYF
clone size: .; J gene: TRBJ1-4; V gene: TRBV15; D gene: TRBD1; CDR3 DNA: TGTGCCACCAGCAGAGAAGGGACAGGGGGCGACCGCACAAAACTGTTTTTT; CDR3 protein: CATSREGTGGDRTKLFF